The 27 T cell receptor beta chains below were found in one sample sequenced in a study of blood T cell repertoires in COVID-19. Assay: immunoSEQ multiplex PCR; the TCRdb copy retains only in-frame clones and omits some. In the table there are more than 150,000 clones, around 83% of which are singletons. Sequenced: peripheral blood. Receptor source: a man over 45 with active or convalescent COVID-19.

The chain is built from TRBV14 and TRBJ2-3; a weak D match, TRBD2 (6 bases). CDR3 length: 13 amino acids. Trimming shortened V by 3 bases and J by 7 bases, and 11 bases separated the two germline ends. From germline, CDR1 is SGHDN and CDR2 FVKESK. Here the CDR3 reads CASSQGLLNTQYF. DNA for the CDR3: TGTGCCAGCAGCCAGGGACTCCTCAATACGCAGTATTTT.

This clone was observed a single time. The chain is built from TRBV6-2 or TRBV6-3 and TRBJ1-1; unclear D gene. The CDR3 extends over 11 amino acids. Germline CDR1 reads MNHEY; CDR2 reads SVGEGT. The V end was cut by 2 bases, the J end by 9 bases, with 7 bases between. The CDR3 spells CASSYGLQAFF. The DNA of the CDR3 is TGTGCCAGCAGTTACGGCCTCCAAGCTTTCTTT.

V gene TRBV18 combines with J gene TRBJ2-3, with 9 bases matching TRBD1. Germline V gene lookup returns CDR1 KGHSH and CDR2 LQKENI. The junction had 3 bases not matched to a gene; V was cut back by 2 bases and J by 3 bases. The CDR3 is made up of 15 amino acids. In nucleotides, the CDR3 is TGTGCCAGCTCACCAGGGACAGGGAGGACAGATACGCAGTATTTT. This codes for CASSPGTGRTDTQYF.

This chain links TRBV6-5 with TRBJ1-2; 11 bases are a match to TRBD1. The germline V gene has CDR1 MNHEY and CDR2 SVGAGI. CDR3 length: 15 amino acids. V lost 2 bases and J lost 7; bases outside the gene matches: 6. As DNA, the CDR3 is TGTGCCAGCAGTTACAATGCCGGGACAGGGGGTGGCTACACCTTC. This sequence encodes CASSYNAGTGGGYTF.

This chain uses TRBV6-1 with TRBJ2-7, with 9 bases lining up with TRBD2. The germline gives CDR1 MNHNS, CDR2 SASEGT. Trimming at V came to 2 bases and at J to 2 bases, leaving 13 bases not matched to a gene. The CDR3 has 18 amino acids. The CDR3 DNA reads TGTGCCAGCAGTGAATTTAGGGGCTATAGCGGGAGTCCCTACGAGCAGTACTTC. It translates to CASSEFRGYSGSPYEQYF.

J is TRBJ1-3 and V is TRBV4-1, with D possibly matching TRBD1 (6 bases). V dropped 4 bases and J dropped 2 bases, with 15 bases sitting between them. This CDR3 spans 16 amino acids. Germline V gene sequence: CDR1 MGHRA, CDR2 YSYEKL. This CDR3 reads CASSPRQGGTGNTIYF. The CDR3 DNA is TGCGCCAGCAGCCCTAGACAAGGGGGTACTGGAAACACCATATATTTT.

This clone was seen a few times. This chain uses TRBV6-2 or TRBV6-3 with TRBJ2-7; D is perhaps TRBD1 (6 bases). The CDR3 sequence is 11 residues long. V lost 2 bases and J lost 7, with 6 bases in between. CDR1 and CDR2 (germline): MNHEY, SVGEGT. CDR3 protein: CASSYGTEQYF. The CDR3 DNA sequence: TGTGCCAGCAGTTACGGGACAGAGCAGTACTTC.

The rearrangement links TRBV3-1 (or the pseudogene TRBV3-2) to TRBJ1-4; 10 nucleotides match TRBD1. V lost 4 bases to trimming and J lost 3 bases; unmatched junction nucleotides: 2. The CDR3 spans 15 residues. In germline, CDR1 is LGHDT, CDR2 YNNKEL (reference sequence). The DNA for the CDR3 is TGTGCCAGCAGCCCGGGACAGGGGCCTAATGAAAAACTGTTTTTT. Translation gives CASSPGQGPNEKLFF.

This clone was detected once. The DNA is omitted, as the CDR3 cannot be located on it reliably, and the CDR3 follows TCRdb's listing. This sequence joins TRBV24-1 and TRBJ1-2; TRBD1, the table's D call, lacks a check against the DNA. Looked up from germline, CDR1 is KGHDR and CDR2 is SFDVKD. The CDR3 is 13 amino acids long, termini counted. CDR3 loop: CATSVPGAGGYTF.

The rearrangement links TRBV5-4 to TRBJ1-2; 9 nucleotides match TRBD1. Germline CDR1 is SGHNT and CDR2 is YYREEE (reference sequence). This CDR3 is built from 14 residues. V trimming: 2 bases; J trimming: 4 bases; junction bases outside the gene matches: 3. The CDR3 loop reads CASSLRDRAYGYTF. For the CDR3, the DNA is TGTGCCAGCAGCTTAAGGGACAGGGCCTATGGCTACACCTTC. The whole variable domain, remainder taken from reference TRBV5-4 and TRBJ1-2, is ETGVTQSPTHLIKTRGQQVTLRCSSQSGHNTVSWYQQALGQGPQFIFQYYREEENGRGNFPPRFSGLQFPNYSSELNVNALELDDSALYLCASSLRDRAYGYTFGSGTRLTVV.

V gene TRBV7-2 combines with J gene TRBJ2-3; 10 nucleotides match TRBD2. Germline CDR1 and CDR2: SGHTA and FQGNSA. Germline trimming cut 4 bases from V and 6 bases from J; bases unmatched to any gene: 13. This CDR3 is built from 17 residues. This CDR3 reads CASSSRRSGGAWDTQYF. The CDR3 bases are TGTGCCAGCAGCTCCCGTAGAAGCGGGGGGGCATGGGATACGCAGTATTTT.

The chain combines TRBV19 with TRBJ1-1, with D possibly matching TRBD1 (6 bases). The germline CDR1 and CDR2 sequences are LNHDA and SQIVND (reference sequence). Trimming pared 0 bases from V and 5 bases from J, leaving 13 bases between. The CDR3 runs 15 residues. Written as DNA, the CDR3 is TGTGCCAGTAGTATAGACGGGGGGCGAAGAACTGAAGCTTTCTTT. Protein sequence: CASSIDGGRRTEAFF.

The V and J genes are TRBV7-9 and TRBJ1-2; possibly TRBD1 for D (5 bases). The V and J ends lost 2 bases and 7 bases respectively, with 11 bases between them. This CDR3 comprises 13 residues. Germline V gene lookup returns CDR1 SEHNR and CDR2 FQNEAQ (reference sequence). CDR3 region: CASSLFRESGYTF. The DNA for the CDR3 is TGTGCCAGCAGCTTATTCAGGGAAAGTGGCTACACCTTC. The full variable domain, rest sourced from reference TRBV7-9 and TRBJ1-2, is DTGVSQNPRHKITKRGQNVTFRCDPISEHNRLYWYRQTLGQGPEFLTYFQNEAQLEKSRLLSDRFSAERPKGSFSTLEIQRTEQGDSAMYLCASSLFRESGYTFGSGTRLTVV.

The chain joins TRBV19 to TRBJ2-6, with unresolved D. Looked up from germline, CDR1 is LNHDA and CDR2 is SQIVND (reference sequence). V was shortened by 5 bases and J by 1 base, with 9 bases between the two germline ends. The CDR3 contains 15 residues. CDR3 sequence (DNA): TGTGCCAGTAGTCCTGACAAGTCTGGGGCCAACGTCCTGACTTTC. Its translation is CASSPDKSGANVLTF.

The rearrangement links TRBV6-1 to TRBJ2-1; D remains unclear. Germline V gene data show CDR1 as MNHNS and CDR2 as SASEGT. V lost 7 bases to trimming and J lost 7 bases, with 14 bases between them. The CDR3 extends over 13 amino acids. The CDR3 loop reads CASTPLEENEQFF. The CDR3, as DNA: TGTGCCAGCACCCCCCTAGAGGAAAATGAGCAGTTCTTC.

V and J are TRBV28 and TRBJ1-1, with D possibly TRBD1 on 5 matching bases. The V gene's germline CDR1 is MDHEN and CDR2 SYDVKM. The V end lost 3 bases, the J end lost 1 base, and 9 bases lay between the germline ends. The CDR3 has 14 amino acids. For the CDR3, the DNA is TGTGCCAGCAGTTTTTCGGGGGGGAACACTGAAGCTTTCTTT. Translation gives CASSFSGGNTEAFF.

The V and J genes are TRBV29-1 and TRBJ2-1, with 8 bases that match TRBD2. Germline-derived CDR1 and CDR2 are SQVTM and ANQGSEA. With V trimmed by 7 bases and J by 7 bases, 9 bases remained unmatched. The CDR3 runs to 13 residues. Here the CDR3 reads CSALLAAGNEQFF. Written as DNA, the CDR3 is TGCAGCGCCCTACTAGCGGCGGGGAATGAGCAGTTCTTC.

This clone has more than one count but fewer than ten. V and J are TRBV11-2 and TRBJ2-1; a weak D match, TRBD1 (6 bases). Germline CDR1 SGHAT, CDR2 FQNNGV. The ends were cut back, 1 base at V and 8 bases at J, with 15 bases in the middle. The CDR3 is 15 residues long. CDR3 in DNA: TGTGCCAGCAGCTTAGTACAGGGTCCACCGGATGAGCAGTTCTTC. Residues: CASSLVQGPPDEQFF.

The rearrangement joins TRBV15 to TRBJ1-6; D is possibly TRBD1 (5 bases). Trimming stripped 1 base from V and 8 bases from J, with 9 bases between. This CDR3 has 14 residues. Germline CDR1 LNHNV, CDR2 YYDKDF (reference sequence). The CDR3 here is CATSRARVDSPLHF. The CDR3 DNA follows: TGTGCCACCAGCAGAGCCAGGGTGGATTCACCCCTCCACTTT. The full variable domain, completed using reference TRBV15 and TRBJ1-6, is DAMVIQNPRYQVTQFGKPVTLSCSQTLNHNVMYWYQQKSSQAPKLLFHYYDKDFNNEADTPDNFQSRRPNTSFCFLDIRSPGLGDTAMYLCATSRARVDSPLHFGNGTRLTVT.

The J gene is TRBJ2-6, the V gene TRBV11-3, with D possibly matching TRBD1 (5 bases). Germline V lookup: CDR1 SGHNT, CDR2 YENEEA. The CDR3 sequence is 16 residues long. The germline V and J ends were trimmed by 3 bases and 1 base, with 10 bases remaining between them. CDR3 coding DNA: TGTGCCAGCAGCTTCGACCAGGGTTCTGGGGCCAACGTCCTGACTTTC. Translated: CASSFDQGSGANVLTF.

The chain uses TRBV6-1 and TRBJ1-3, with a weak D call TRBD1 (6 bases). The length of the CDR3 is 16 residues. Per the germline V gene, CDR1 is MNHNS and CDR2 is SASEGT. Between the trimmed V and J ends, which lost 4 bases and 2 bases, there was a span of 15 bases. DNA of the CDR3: TGTGCCAGCAGTGTGTACGGCAGGGGAACTGGAAACACCATATATTTT. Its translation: CASSVYGRGTGNTIYF.

The CDR3 is CASRMDRGHQPQHF. Written as DNA, the CDR3 is TGTGCCAGCAGGATGGACAGGGGCCATCAGCCCCAGCATTTT. The chain joins TRBV6-5 to TRBJ1-5; 9 nucleotides agree with TRBD1. The germline V gene encodes CDR1 MNHEY and CDR2 SVGAGI. CDR3 length: 14 amino acids. The V and J ends lost 6 bases and 5 bases, in that order; junction bases with no gene match: 5.

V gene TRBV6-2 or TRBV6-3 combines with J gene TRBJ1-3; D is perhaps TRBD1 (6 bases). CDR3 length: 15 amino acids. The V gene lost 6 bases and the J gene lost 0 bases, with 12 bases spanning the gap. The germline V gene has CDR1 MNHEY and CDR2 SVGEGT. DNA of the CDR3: TGTGCCAGCAGCCAAGGACAGTACTCTGGAAACACCATATATTTT. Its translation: CASSQGQYSGNTIYF.

The CDR3 DNA sequence: TGTGCCAGCAGTGTCATCGAGGGTACTAATCAGCCCCAGCATTTT. Translating it yields CASSVIEGTNQPQHF. V and J are TRBV2 and TRBJ1-5; the D is unclear. The germline CDR1 and CDR2 sequences are SNHLY and FYNNEI. Trimming took off 4 bases at V and 4 bases at J, with 14 bases between the two ends. The CDR3 has 15 residues.

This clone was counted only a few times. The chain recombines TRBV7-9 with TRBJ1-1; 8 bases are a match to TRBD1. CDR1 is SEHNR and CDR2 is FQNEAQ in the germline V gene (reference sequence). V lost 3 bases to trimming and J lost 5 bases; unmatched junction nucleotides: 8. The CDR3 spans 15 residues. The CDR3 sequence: CASSFHGQGSTEAFF. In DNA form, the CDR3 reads TGTGCCAGCAGCTTCCACGGACAGGGATCTACTGAAGCTTTCTTT.

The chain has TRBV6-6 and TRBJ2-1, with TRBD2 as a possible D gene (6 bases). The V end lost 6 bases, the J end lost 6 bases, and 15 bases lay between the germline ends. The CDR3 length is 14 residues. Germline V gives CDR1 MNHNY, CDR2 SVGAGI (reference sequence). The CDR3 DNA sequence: TGTGCCAGCAGGGACTACACCGGACGCAATGAGCAGTTCTTC. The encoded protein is CASRDYTGRNEQFF.

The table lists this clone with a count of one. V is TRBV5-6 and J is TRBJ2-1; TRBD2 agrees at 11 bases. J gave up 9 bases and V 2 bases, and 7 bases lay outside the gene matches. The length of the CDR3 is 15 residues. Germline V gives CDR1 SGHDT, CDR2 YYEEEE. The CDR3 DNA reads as TGTGCCAGCAGCTTTTTAGCGGGAGGGGTGGGTGAGCAGTTCTTC. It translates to CASSFLAGGVGEQFF.